This record concerns one T cell receptor (beta chain) sequence. What it recognizes is unknown. This sample was included in a study of cytomegalovirus exposure and HLA in healthy donors. About the research overall: An early release of data contained tens of millions of unique TCRs, which came from HLA-typed donors.

Germline CDR1 is SGHNT and CDR2 is YYREEE (reference sequence). The CDR3 runs to 18 residues. The V gene end was trimmed by 3 bases and the J gene end by 4 bases; junction bases not matched to a gene: 13. Broader study findings: According to a later analysis, most TCR beta chains associated with CMV appeared HLA-restricted. TCR beta chains numbering some 160 were designated cytomegalovirus-associated. Among donors in an Asian-associated ancestry cluster, a later analysis reportedly found fewer N-insertions than the approximately 700-donor mean.

60 Vbeta and 13 Jbeta primers were used in PCR. TCRdb's copy holds only in-frame clones and misses some; the assay was immunoSEQ multiplex PCR. The sample includes some 150,000 clones, around 60% of them seen just once. The sequencing sample was made of PBMCs. The V and J genes are TRBV5-4 and TRBJ2-2; 9 positions match TRBD2. This clonotype originated in a woman aged 55-69 years in good health and CMV-seropositive. Written as DNA, the CDR3 is TGTGCCAGCAGCTGGGTGTCTGTAGCGGGAGACGGCACCGGGGAGCTGTTTTTT. Its translation is CASSWVSVAGDGTGELFF. Full variable domain (missing parts from reference TRBV5-4 and TRBJ2-2): ETGVTQSPTHLIKTRGQQVTLRCSSQSGHNTVSWYQQALGQGPQFIFQYYREEENGRGNFPPRFSGLQFPNYSSELNVNALELDDSALYLCASSWVSVAGDGTGELFFGEGSRLTVL.